This T cell receptor (beta chain) originates from a study of blood T cell repertoires in COVID-19. Study context: The samples span acute and convalescent COVID-19 from the United States, Italy and Spain. PBMCs, B-cell-depleted T cells, or T cells were the source of the cDNA or gDNA that made up the material.

The CDR3 is 13 amino acids. Trimming shortened V by 1 base and J by 6 bases, and 10 bases separated the two germline ends. Germline CDR1 is MNHEY and CDR2 is SVGEGT. Study processing details: Reference gene primer amplification gave nucleated cell count estimates. TCRdb keeps only in-frame clones here, not all; method: immunoSEQ multiplex PCR. For V, J and clone size, that table is used; D and trimming come from the DNA. This table holds about 320,000 clones, around 90% found once. The chain carries TRBV6-2 or TRBV6-3 and TRBJ2-7; D is unresolved. Source material: peripheral blood. The TCR was taken from a young man who had recovered from COVID-19. CDR3 bases: TGTGCCAGCAGTTACTGGTCCTCGAGCGAGCAGTACTTC. Translation: CASSYWSSSEQYF.